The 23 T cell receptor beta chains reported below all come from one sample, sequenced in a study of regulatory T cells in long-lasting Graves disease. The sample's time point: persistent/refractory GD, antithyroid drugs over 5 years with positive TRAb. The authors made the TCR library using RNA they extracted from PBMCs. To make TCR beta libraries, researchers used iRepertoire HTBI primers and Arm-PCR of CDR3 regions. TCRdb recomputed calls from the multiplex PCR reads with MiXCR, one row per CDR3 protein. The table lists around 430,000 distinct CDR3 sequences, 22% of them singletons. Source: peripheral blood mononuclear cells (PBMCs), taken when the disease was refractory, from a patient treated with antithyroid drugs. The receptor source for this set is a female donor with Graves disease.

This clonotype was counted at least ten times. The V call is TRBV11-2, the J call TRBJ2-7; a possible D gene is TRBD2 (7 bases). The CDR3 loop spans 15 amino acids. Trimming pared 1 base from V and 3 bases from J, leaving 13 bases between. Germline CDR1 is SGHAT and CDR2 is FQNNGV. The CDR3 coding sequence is TGTGCCAGCAGCTTAGGGGGGGGGCAGGTCTACGAGCAGTACTTC. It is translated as CASSLGGGQVYEQYF.

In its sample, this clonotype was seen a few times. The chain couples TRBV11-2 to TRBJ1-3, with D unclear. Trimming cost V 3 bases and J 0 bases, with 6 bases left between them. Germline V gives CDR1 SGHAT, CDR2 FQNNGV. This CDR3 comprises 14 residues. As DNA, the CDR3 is TGTGCCAGCAGCTTCGGCTTCTCTGGAAACACCATATATTTT. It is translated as CASSFGFSGNTIYF. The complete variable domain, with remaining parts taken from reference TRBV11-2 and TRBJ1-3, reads EAGVAQSPRYKIIEKRQSVAFWCNPISGHATLYWYQQILGQGPKLLIQFQNNGVVDDSQLPKDRFSAERLKGVDSTLKIQPAKLEDSAVYLCASSFGFSGNTIYFGEGSWLTVV.

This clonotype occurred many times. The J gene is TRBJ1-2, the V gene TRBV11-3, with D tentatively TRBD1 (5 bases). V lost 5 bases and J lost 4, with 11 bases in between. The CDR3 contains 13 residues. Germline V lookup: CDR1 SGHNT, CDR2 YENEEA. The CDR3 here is CASSRDGFYGYTF. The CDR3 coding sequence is TGTGCCAGCAGCCGGGACGGCTTCTATGGCTACACCTTC.

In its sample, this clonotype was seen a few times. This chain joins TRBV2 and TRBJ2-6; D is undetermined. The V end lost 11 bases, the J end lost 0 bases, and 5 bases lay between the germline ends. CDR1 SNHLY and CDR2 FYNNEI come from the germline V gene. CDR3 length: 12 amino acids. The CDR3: CAESSGANVLTF. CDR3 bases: TGTGCCGAGAGCTCTGGGGCCAACGTCCTGACTTTC. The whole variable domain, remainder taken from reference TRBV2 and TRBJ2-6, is EPEVTQTPSHQVTQMGQEVILRCVPISNHLYFYWYRQILGQKVEFLVSFYNNEISEKSEIFDDQFSVERPDGSNFTLKIRSTKLEDSAMYFCAESSGANVLTFGAGSRLTVL.

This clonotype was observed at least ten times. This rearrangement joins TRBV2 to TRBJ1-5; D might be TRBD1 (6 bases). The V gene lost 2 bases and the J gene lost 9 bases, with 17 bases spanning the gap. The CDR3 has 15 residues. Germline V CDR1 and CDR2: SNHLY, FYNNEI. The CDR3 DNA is TGTGCCAGCAGTGAATCGGAGGTTCGGGGGGCGCCCCAGCATTTT. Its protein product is CASSESEVRGAPQHF.

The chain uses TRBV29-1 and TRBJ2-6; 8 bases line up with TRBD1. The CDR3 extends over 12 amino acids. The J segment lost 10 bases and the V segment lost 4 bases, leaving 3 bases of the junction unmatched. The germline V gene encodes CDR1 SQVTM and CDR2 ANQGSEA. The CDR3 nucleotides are TGCAGCGTTGCACGGACAGGGAACGTCCTGACTTTC. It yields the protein CSVARTGNVLTF. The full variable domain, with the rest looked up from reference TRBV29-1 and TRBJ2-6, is SAVISQKPSRDICQRGTSLTIQCQVDSQVTMMFWYRQQPGQSLTLIATANQGSEATYESGFVIDKFPISRPNLTFSTLTVSNMSPEDSSIYLCSVARTGNVLTFGAGSRLTVL.

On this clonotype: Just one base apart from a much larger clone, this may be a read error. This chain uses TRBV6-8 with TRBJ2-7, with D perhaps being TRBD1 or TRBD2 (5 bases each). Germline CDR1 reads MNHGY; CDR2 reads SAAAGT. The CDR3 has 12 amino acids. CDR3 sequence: CVSRDGGHEQYF. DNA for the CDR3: TGTGTCAGCAGGGACGGAGGACACGAGCAGTACTTC.

CDR3 protein: CASSFRVRDEQYF. As DNA, the CDR3 is TGTGCCAGCAGCTTTAGGGTGAGGGACGAGCAGTACTTC. The V gene is TRBV11-2, the J gene TRBJ2-7, with D perhaps TRBD2 (5 bases). The CDR3 runs 13 residues. CDR1 and CDR2 from the germline V gene are SGHAT and FQNNGV. With 3 bases removed from V and 5 bases from J, the gap between germline ends came to 11 bases.

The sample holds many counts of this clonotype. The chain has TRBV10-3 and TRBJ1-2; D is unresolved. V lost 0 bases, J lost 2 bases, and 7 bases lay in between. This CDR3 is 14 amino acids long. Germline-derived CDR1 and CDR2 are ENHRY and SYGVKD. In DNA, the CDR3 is TGTGCCATCAGTGAGTCGCGACGGAACTATGGCTACACCTTC. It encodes CAISESRRNYGYTF.

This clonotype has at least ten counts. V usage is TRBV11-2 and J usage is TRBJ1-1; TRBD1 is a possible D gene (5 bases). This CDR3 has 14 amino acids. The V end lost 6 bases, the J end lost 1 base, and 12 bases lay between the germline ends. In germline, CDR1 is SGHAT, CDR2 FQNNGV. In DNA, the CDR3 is TGTGCCAGCAGACGGGACGCCGGGAACACTGAAGCTTTCTTT. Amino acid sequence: CASRRDAGNTEAFF.

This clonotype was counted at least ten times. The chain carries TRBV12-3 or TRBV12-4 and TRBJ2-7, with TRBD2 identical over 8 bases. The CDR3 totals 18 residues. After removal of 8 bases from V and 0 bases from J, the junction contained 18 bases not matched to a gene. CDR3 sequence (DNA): TGTGCCAGCGTCAGTTTACCGGGAGGGCCAATATACTCCTACGAGCAGTACTTC. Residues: CASVSLPGGPIYSYEQYF.

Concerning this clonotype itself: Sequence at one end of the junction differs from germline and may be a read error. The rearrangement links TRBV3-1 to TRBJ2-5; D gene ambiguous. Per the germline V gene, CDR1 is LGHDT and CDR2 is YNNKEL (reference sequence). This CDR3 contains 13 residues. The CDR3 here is CTSSPPSQETQYF. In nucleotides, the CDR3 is TGTACCAGCAGCCCCCCCTCCCAAGAGACCCAGTACTTC.

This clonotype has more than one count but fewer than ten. The CDR3 DNA reads as TGCGCCAGCAGCCAAGTTCCCCTAGCCAAAAACATTCAGTACTTC. Its translation: CASSQVPLAKNIQYF. The gene calls are TRBV4-1 and TRBJ2-4; D is uncertain. Germline CDR1 is MGHRA and CDR2 is YSYEKL. This CDR3 has 15 amino acids. The V gene lost 1 base and the J gene lost 0 bases, with 7 bases spanning the gap.

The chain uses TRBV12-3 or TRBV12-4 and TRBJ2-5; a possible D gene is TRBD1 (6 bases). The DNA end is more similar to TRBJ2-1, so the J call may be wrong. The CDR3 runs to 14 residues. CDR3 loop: CASGPGTPNNEQFF. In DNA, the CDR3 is TGTGCCAGCGGACCCGGGACACCTAACAATGAGCAGTTCTTC.

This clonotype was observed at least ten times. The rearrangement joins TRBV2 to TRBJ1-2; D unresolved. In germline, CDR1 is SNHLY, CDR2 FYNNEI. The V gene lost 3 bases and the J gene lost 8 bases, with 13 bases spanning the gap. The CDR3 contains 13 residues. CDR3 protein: CASSEGGLRGYTF. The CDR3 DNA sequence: TGTGCCAGCAGTGAGGGAGGCCTTAGGGGCTACACCTTC.

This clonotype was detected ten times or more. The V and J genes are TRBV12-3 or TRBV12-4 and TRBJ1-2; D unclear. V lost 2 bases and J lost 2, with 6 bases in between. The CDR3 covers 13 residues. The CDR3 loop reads CASSLPPNYGYTF. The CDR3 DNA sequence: TGTGCCAGCAGTTTACCTCCAAACTATGGCTACACCTTC.

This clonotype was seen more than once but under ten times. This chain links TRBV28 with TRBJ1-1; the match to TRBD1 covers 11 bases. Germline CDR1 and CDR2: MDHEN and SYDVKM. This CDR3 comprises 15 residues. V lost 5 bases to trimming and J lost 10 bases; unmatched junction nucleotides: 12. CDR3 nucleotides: TGTGCCAGCAGTGCTCCTAGGGACAGGGGGGCGGGAGCTTTCTTT. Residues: CASSAPRDRGAGAFF.

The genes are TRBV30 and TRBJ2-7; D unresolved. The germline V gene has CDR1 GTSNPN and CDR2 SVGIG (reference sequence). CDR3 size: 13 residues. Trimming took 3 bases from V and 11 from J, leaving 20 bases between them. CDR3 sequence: CAWRSPGSFAEYF. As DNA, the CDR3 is TGTGCCTGGAGGTCTCCCGGGTCCTTTGCTGAGTACTTC.

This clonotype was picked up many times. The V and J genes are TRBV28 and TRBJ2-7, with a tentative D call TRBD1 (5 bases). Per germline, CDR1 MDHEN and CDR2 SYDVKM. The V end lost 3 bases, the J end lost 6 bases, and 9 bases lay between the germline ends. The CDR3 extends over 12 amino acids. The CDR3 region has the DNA TGTGCCAGCAGTTTTCAGGGCCGCGAGCAGTACTTC. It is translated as CASSFQGREQYF.

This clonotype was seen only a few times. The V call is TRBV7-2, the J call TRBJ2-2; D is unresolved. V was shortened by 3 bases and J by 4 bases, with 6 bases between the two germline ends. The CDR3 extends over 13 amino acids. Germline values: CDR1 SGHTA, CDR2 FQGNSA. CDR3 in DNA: TGTGCCAGCAGCTTCCGCCCCACCGGGGAGCTGTTTTTT. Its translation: CASSFRPTGELFF. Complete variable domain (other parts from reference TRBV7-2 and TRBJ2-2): GAGVSQSPSNKVTEKGKDVELRCDPISGHTALYWYRQSLGQGLEFLIYFQGNSAPDKSGLPSDRFSAERTGGSVSTLTIQRTQQEDSAVYLCASSFRPTGELFFGEGSRLTVL.

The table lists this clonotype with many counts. The CDR3 nucleotides read TGCAGCGCTACCCCGGGACCCTTTGGCTACACCTTC. It specifies CSATPGPFGYTF. The chain has TRBV29-1 and TRBJ1-2, with TRBD1 as a possible D gene (5 bases). The CDR3 consists of 12 residues. The V and J ends lost 7 bases and 7 bases respectively, with 16 bases between them. From germline, CDR1 is SQVTM and CDR2 ANQGSEA.

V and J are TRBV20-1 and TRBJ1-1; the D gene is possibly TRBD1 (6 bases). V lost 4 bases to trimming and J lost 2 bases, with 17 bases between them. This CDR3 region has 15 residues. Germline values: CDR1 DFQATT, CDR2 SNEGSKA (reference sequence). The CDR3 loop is CSATLSGTPNTEAFF. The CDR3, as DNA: TGCAGTGCTACATTATCCGGGACACCAAACACTGAAGCTTTCTTT.

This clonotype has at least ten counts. The CDR3 DNA reads as TGTGCCAGCAGCTTAGTGAGGCTAGCGGTTTACAATGAGCAGTTCTTC. This encodes CASSLVRLAVYNEQFF. The genes are TRBV7-2 and TRBJ2-1; 7 positions match TRBD2. This CDR3 is built from 16 residues. Unmatched junction bases numbered 7, after V lost 1 base and J lost 4 bases. Germline assignment: CDR1 SGHTA and CDR2 FQGNSA.